These 7 T cell receptor beta chains were sequenced from one sample in a study of blood T cell repertoires in COVID-19. Profiled with immunoSEQ multiplex PCR; TCRdb holds only in-frame clones, not every one. The table lists roughly 50,000 clones, 91% of them singletons. The sample taken for sequencing was peripheral blood. Source of these receptors: a woman aged 60-75 years with active or convalescent COVID-19.

This clone was seen once. The gene calls are TRBV18 and TRBJ2-4, with D unclear. This CDR3 region has 13 residues. Germline CDR1 and CDR2: KGHSH and LQKENI. Trimming removed 3 bases from V and 12 bases from J, with 15 bases in between. The CDR3: CASSPEPHSTQYF. CDR3 in DNA: TGTGCCAGCTCACCGGAACCTCACAGTACTCAGTACTTC.

The genes are TRBV12-5 and TRBJ2-6, with 8 bases aligning to TRBD1. Germline V CDR1 and CDR2: LGHNT, FRNRAP. The CDR3 extends over 16 amino acids. Trimming at V came to 4 bases and at J to 1 base, leaving 3 bases not matched to a gene. The DNA for the CDR3 is TGTGCTAGTGGTTCAGGACAGGGTTCTGGGGCCAACGTCCTGACTTTC. Translating it yields CASGSGQGSGANVLTF.

This clone appeared a single time. This rearrangement joins TRBV30 to TRBJ2-1; 9 bases fit TRBD1. The CDR3 is 14 residues long. Germline V gene data show CDR1 as GTSNPN and CDR2 as SVGIG (reference sequence). CDR3 loop: CAAAPGQGYNEQFF. The CDR3 DNA follows: TGTGCTGCTGCCCCGGGACAGGGTTACAATGAGCAGTTCTTC.

The J gene is TRBJ2-2, the V gene TRBV19, with TRBD1 matching over 9 bases. Trimming cost V 6 bases and J 0 bases; bases outside gene matches: 5. CDR1 and CDR2 from the germline V gene are LNHDA and SQIVND (reference sequence). The CDR3 covers 16 residues. In nucleotides, the CDR3 is TGTGCCAGTAGCTCAGGGACAGGGCCGAACACCGGGGAGCTGTTTTTT. This gives the protein CASSSGTGPNTGELFF.

The chain couples TRBV4-2 to TRBJ1-4; D gene unclear. This CDR3 has 13 residues. Germline CDR1 is LGHNA and CDR2 is YNFKEQ. V lost 1 base, J lost 10 bases, and 10 bases lay in between. CDR3 in amino acids: CASSQGRGGKLFF. The CDR3 DNA sequence: TGTGCCAGCAGCCAAGGAAGAGGCGGAAAACTGTTTTTT.

This clone was observed once. This sequence joins TRBV30 and TRBJ1-4; 7 nucleotides line up with TRBD1. The germline CDR1 and CDR2 sequences are GTSNPN and SVGIG (reference sequence). The CDR3 is 12 residues long. Trimming took 8 bases from V and 5 from J; bases not matched to a gene: 5. In DNA, the CDR3 is TGTGCCGGGGGACAGAAGAATGAAAAACTGTTTTTT. Amino acids: CAGGQKNEKLFF.

The chain couples TRBV28 to TRBJ2-1; D remains unclear. The CDR3 length is 11 residues. Trimming removed 4 bases at V and 9 bases at J, with 7 bases between. The V gene's germline CDR1 is MDHEN and CDR2 SYDVKM. CDR3 bases: TGTGCCAGCAGTTCCTTCGGTGAGCAGTTCTTC. It encodes CASSSFGEQFF.